This T cell receptor (beta chain) stems from a study of T cells in localized non-small cell lung cancer. General study points: Adjacent lung exhibited a median of 57 among the 100 most abundant tumor clones. An association was observed between higher blood T cell density and longer overall survival.

Of note for this clone: Its antigen is as yet unknown.

V gave up 4 bases and J gave up 2 bases, with 12 bases separating them. There are 15 residues in the CDR3. The germline V gene encodes CDR1 LNHDA and CDR2 SQIVND (reference sequence). TCRdb's copy holds only in-frame clones and misses some; the assay was immunoSEQ multiplex PCR. The data show about 26,000 clones, approximately 91% seen once. The receptor was isolated from a female donor aged 60 or older with stage II squamous cell lung carcinoma. The sample in question was peripheral blood, obtained before any cancer treatment. This rearrangement joins TRBV19 to TRBJ2-1; TRBD1 is a possible D gene (6 bases). The CDR3 DNA reads as TGTGCCAGTAGTAGAGGGACATTAGCCTACAATGAGCAGTTCTTC. Its translation: CASSRGTLAYNEQFF.